This TCR beta chain was identified during a study of blood T cell repertoires in COVID-19. The germline V gene encodes CDR1 SQVTM and CDR2 ANQGSEA. The trim removed 5 bases at V and 1 base at J, leaving 4 bases unmatched. The CDR3 runs to 13 residues. Sequencing was performed with immunoSEQ multiplex PCR; in TCRdb, only in-frame clones are kept and a portion is missing. The repertoire includes roughly 42,000 clones, 80% to 90% of them detected once, and roughly an eighth sits in the top ten. The receptor's source is a woman in her seventies in a cohort sampled during active COVID-19. This rearrangement joins TRBV29-1 to TRBJ1-1; 7 nucleotides line up with TRBD1. The sample taken for sequencing was peripheral blood. Written as DNA, the CDR3 is TGCAGCGTTTATAGACAGGGGAACACTGAAGCTTTCTTT. Protein: CSVYRQGNTEAFF.